Each of the 22 T cell receptor beta chains below was sequenced from the same sample in a study of blood T cells in healthy people across ages. A second about 7 to 11 cycle PCR used barcoded and J-beta primers. Each CDR3 protein gets one entry after TCRdb re-called the 5' RACE reads with MiXCR. The sample consists of more than 700,000 distinct CDR3 sequences, around half of them appearing once. Sequenced sample: blood. The receptors come from an older man in good health.

J is TRBJ2-7 and V is TRBV20-1, with TRBD2 identical over 9 bases. Germline trimming cut 3 bases from V and 2 bases from J; bases unmatched to any gene: 8. The V gene's germline CDR1 is DFQATT and CDR2 SNEGSKA (reference sequence). CDR3 length equals 15 residues. CDR3 amino acids: CSARDTSGSAYEQYF. The CDR3 coding sequence is TGCAGTGCTAGGGATACTAGCGGGTCGGCCTACGAGCAGTACTTC.

The chain's CDR3 is CASSNSWRESTDTQYF. The CDR3 region has the DNA TGTGCCAGCAGCAATTCTTGGCGGGAGAGTACAGATACGCAGTATTTT. The gene calls are TRBV21-1 and TRBJ2-3; the DNA was not compared with TRBD2, the D call given in the table. TRBV21-1 constitutes a pseudogene. This CDR3 has 16 residues.

V and J are TRBV29-1 and TRBJ2-1; 8 nucleotides agree with TRBD2. The germline CDR1 and CDR2 sequences are SQVTM and ANQGSEA. Trimming removed 6 bases from V and 5 bases from J; junction bases left unmatched: 9. The length of the CDR3 is 14 residues. The CDR3 reads CSVPAGEPHNEQFF. The CDR3 nucleotides read TGCAGCGTGCCAGCGGGAGAACCACACAATGAGCAGTTCTTC.

DNA for the CDR3: TGTGCCAGCAGAACGGCGCCGGGACTAGCGCCCGGGGGTTACGAGCAGTACTTC. Translating gives CASRTAPGLAPGGYEQYF. The chain combines TRBV2 with TRBJ2-5, with 10 bases lining up with TRBD2. Judging by the DNA end, TRBJ2-7 fits better; the J call may be wrong. The CDR3 extends over 18 amino acids. Germline V gene lookup returns CDR1 SNHLY and CDR2 FYNNEI.

This clonotype was picked up a small number of times. This chain connects TRBV3-1 to TRBJ1-2; no clear D gene. This CDR3 has 15 amino acids. Germline-derived CDR1 and CDR2 are LGHDT and YNNKEL (reference sequence). The V and J ends lost 1 base and 7 bases respectively, with 16 bases between them. DNA for the CDR3: TGTGCCAGCAGCCAAGTGAACAGCCCCCTGGGTGGCTACACCTTC. Protein: CASSQVNSPLGGYTF.

This clonotype has only a few counts. J is TRBJ2-3 and V is TRBV5-1; 7 bases are a match to TRBD1. The CDR3 extends over 13 amino acids. J lost 4 bases, V lost 4 bases, and 3 bases had no gene match. Per germline, CDR1 SGHRS and CDR2 YFSETQ. The CDR3 DNA reads TGCGCCAGCAGCGGTACAGGGGCAGATACGCAGTATTTT. This translates into CASSGTGADTQYF.

This chain joins TRBV10-3 and TRBJ2-5, with 10 positions matching TRBD2. V trimming: 0 bases; J trimming: 6 bases; junction bases outside the gene matches: 10. The CDR3 sequence is 17 residues long. Germline V gives CDR1 ENHRY, CDR2 SYGVKD. The CDR3, as DNA: TGTGCCATCAGTGAGTCGAGCGGGAGGGCCTTTGTACAGACCCAGTACTTC. Translating gives CAISESSGRAFVQTQYF.

In this sample, this clonotype turned up a few times. The chain joins TRBV20-1 to TRBJ2-1; TRBD1 might be the D (6 bases). CDR1 is DFQATT, CDR2 SNEGSKA, per germline (reference sequence). The CDR3 contains 19 residues. V was pared by 0 bases and J by 2 bases, with 23 bases between. DNA for the CDR3: TGCAGTGCTAGAGATCAGGGGCTAGTCGCGAGTTATGCCTACAATGAGCAGTTCTTC. Its translation: CSARDQGLVASYAYNEQFF.

This chain uses TRBV28 with TRBJ1-1; no firm D call. This CDR3 comprises 13 residues. CDR1 and CDR2 from the germline V gene are MDHEN and SYDVKM. The CDR3 here is CVLKSFLGTEAFF. In nucleotides, the CDR3 is TGTGTCCTAAAGAGTTTTTTGGGGACTGAAGCTTTCTTT.

DNA for the CDR3: TGTGCCAGCAGTTTAGTTTCCCCCGCGGAGCAGTACTTC. Translated, it gives CASSLVSPAEQYF. V usage is TRBV28 and J usage is TRBJ2-4; unclear D gene. Germline V gene data show CDR1 as MDHEN and CDR2 as SYDVKM. This CDR3 region has 13 residues. The V gene lost 2 bases and the J gene lost 13 bases, with 15 bases spanning the gap. The variable domain in full, with the rest retrieved from reference TRBV28 and TRBJ2-4, is DVKVTQSSRYLVKRTGEKVFLECVQDMDHENMFWYRQDPGLGLRLIYFSYDVKMKEKGDIPEGYSVSREKKERFSLILESASTNQTSMYLCASSLVSPAEQYFGAGTRLSVL.

This rearrangement joins TRBV10-3 to TRBJ2-7; D uncertain. The DNA end is a closer match to TRBJ2-5, so the J assignment may be wrong. The CDR3 consists of 13 residues. Germline CDR1 is ENHRY and CDR2 is SYGVKD. This CDR3 reads CAIRDPPGETQYF. The CDR3 nucleotides are TGTGCCATCAGAGACCCGCCGGGAGAGACCCAGTACTTC.

This sequence joins TRBV21-1 and TRBJ1-5; the DNA was not used to check the table's D call, TRBD1. TRBV21-1 is labeled a pseudogene. The CDR3 spans 15 residues. CDR3 amino acids: CASSPAGVLNQPQHF. Written as DNA, the CDR3 is TGTGCCAGCAGCCCGGCAGGGGTTTTAAATCAGCCCCAGCATTTT.

This sequence joins TRBV7-9 and TRBJ2-2; 7 positions match TRBD1. J lost 4 bases, V lost 5 bases, and 13 bases had no gene match. The CDR3 is made up of 17 amino acids. CDR1 is SEHNR, CDR2 FQNEAQ, per germline (reference sequence). CDR3: CASSPDEGTVPTGELFF. The DNA for the CDR3 is TGTGCCAGCAGCCCCGATGAGGGGACAGTTCCCACCGGGGAGCTGTTTTTT.

This chain connects TRBV28 to TRBJ1-5; 9 positions match TRBD1. Germline CDR1 is MDHEN and CDR2 is SYDVKM. Germline trimming cut 4 bases from V and 6 bases from J; bases unmatched to any gene: 10. The CDR3 has 16 residues. Here the CDR3 DNA reads TGTGCCAGCAGTTATTCCGGGACAGGGTCGGGTCAGCCCCAGCATTTT. Its translation is CASSYSGTGSGQPQHF.

V usage is TRBV6-1 and J usage is TRBJ2-2; 9 bases align to TRBD2. Germline V gives CDR1 MNHNS, CDR2 SASEGT. The V gene end was trimmed by 6 bases and the J gene end by 2 bases; junction bases not matched to a gene: 4. The CDR3 spans 15 residues. CDR3 region: CASRPGLANTGELFF. CDR3 coding DNA: TGTGCCAGCAGACCGGGACTAGCAAACACCGGGGAGCTGTTTTTT.

This clonotype was detected only a few times. The chain uses TRBV5-1 and TRBJ2-7; the D call may be TRBD1 or TRBD2 (6 bases each). This CDR3 has 16 amino acids. Germline V CDR1 and CDR2: SGHRS, YFSETQ. V was cut by 0 bases and J by 1 base, with 14 bases left in between. This chain's CDR3 is CASSLGLGGLSYEQYF. The CDR3, as DNA: TGCGCCAGCAGCTTGGGACTCGGGGGCCTATCCTACGAGCAGTACTTC.

This clonotype was seen only once. The chain recombines TRBV4-1 with TRBJ1-5; D is unresolved. Trimming removed 4 bases at V and 4 bases at J, with 20 bases between. This CDR3 contains 17 residues. Germline CDR1 reads MGHRA; CDR2 reads YSYEKL. This chain's CDR3 is CASSPTPGGGVNQPQHF. DNA of the CDR3: TGCGCCAGCAGCCCGACCCCGGGTGGAGGTGTAAATCAGCCCCAGCATTTT.

V is TRBV7-6 and J is TRBJ2-7; TRBD1 is a possible D gene (5 bases). Germline-derived CDR1 and CDR2 are SGHVS and FNYEAQ. The CDR3 runs to 15 residues. V was pared by 1 base and J by 1 base, with 11 bases between. CDR3 residues: CASSLGWTQSYEQYF. The CDR3 nucleotides read TGTGCCAGCAGCTTAGGATGGACACAGTCCTACGAGCAGTACTTC.

As regards this clonotype: Its ends do not fully match the called genes, so a read error is possible. This rearrangement joins TRBV20-1 to TRBJ2-5; 11 bases fit TRBD2. The CDR3 has 17 residues. Germline V gene sequence: CDR1 DFQATT, CDR2 SNEGSKA (reference sequence). CDR3 amino acids: CSTRATGTSGEQETQYF. The CDR3 DNA is TGCAGTACTAGAGCGACCGGGACTAGCGGAGAGCAAGAGACCCAGTACTTC.

In its sample, this clonotype was seen a few times. The chain has TRBV3-1 and TRBJ2-1; possibly TRBD1 for D (5 bases). V was shortened by 4 bases and J by 10 bases, with 11 bases between the two germline ends. This CDR3 region has 12 residues. The germline V gene encodes CDR1 LGHDT and CDR2 YNNKEL (reference sequence). The CDR3 DNA is TGTGCCAGCAGCCCAAGGGCAGGGGAGCAGTTCTTC. It specifies CASSPRAGEQFF.

This clonotype was found once. The gene calls are TRBV25-1 and TRBJ2-4; no clear D gene. The J call may be wrong; the DNA end is better matched by TRBJ2-7. The length of the CDR3 is 15 residues. Germline assignment: CDR1 MGHDK and CDR2 SYGVNS. This CDR3 reads CASSEIRSSSYEQYF. In DNA, the CDR3 is TGTGCCAGCAGTGAAATCAGGAGTTCATCCTACGAGCAGTACTTC.

The chain couples TRBV20-1 to TRBJ2-7; 7 bases map to TRBD1. The DNA end is a closer match to TRBJ2-4, so the J assignment may be wrong. The CDR3 has 13 residues. Looked up from germline, CDR1 is DFQATT and CDR2 is SNEGSKA (reference sequence). The CDR3 sequence: CSALPGTENIQYF. CDR3 DNA sequence: TGCAGTGCTCTTCCCGGGACAGAAAACATTCAGTACTTC.